This passage covers 11 T cell receptor beta chains from one sample sequenced in a study of cytomegalovirus exposure and HLA in healthy donors. The PCR made use of 60 Vbeta and 13 Jbeta primers. The protocol was immunoSEQ multiplex PCR, while the TCRdb copy is restricted to in-frame clones and leaves out a portion. This table has approximately 260,000 clones, over 90% appearing once. Sequencing was done on a sample of PBMCs. The receptors come from a girl aged 2 to 9 in good health and CMV-seronegative.

As regards this clone: One junction end disagrees with the germline gene, perhaps due to a read error. The J gene is TRBJ2-1, the V gene TRBV29-1; 9 bases align to TRBD1. The CDR3 spans 10 residues. Germline CDR1 SQVTM, CDR2 ANQGSEA. CDR3 coding DNA: TGCAGCGCGGATGAGGACAGGGGTGTCTTC. This codes for CSADEDRGVF.

The chain uses TRBV5-4 and TRBJ1-2; TRBD1 aligns across 10 bases. The CDR3 totals 15 residues. Germline V lookup: CDR1 SGHNT, CDR2 YYREEE (reference sequence). J gave up 3 bases and V 4 bases, and 6 bases lay outside the gene matches. This CDR3 is CASSPDRGLDYGYTF. DNA for the CDR3: TGTGCCAGCAGCCCCGACAGGGGGCTGGACTATGGCTACACCTTC.

Notes on this clone: At one boundary the junction diverges from the germline segment, which might be a read error. The J gene is TRBJ1-5, the V gene TRBV5-1; D is perhaps TRBD1 (6 bases). Germline V lookup: CDR1 SGHRS, CDR2 YFSETQ. The CDR3 sequence is 15 residues long. CDR3 in DNA: TGCGCCGGCAGGGCGGACAGTGGGGTTGGGAAGCCCCAGCATTTT. It yields the protein CAGRADSGVGKPQHF. The complete variable domain, with remaining parts taken from reference TRBV5-1 and TRBJ1-5, reads KAGVTQTPRYLIKTRGQQVTLSCSPISGHRSVSWYQQTPGQGLQFLFEYFSETQRNKGNFPGRFSGRQFSNSRSEMNVSTLELGDSALYLCAGRADSGVGKPQHFGDGTRLSIL.

This chain connects TRBV5-4 to TRBJ2-7; 7 bases align to TRBD2. Germline V gene lookup returns CDR1 SGHNT and CDR2 YYREEE (reference sequence). Trimming at V came to 6 bases and at J to 6 bases, leaving 6 bases not matched to a gene. The CDR3 contains 12 residues. CDR3 region: CASNGGSGEQYF. CDR3 sequence (DNA): TGTGCCAGCAACGGCGGGAGTGGCGAGCAGTACTTC.

The rearrangement joins TRBV18 to TRBJ2-7; TRBD1 matches at 12 bases. Per germline, CDR1 KGHSH and CDR2 LQKENI. J was trimmed by 3 bases and V by 0 bases; bases with no gene match: 3. CDR3 length: 16 residues. Written as DNA, the CDR3 is TGTGCCAGCTCACCACCCGGGACAGGGGGCGGCTACGAGCAGTACTTC. Its translation: CASSPPGTGGGYEQYF.

The chain employs TRBV5-1 and TRBJ1-1; TRBD1 might be the D (5 bases). The CDR3 runs to 12 residues. Looked up from germline, CDR1 is SGHRS and CDR2 is YFSETQ. With 2 bases removed from V and 5 bases from J, the gap between germline ends came to 7 bases. The CDR3 bases are TGCGCCAGCAGCTTCCCAGGGACTGAAGCTTTCTTT. Protein product: CASSFPGTEAFF.

The V gene is TRBV6-4, the J gene TRBJ2-7; D is unresolved. V was cut by 2 bases and J by 4 bases, with 12 bases left in between. The germline V gene has CDR1 MRHNA and CDR2 SNTAGT. The CDR3 runs to 14 residues. CDR3 bases: TGTGCCAGCAGTGACAAGAACGACTGTTACGAGCAGTACTTC. Amino acids: CASSDKNDCYEQYF.

V is TRBV19 and J is TRBJ1-5; 12 nucleotides agree with TRBD1. Looked up from germline, CDR1 is LNHDA and CDR2 is SQIVND (reference sequence). The CDR3 totals 18 residues. Unmatched junction bases numbered 13, after V lost 6 bases and J lost 4 bases. CDR3 residues: CASRGPGQGAPVNQPQHF. CDR3 DNA: TGTGCCAGTAGAGGCCCGGGACAGGGGGCCCCGGTGAATCAGCCCCAGCATTTT.

This clone was recorded a few times. The rearrangement links TRBV6-6 to TRBJ1-1; perhaps TRBD1 as D (6 bases). Trimming removed 5 bases from V and 3 bases from J, with 13 bases in between. This CDR3 spans 14 amino acids. CDR1 and CDR2 (germline): MNHNY, SVGAGI (reference sequence). Here the CDR3 DNA reads TGTGCCAGCAGTACGACAGGTTCCTACACTGAAGCTTTCTTT. Amino acids: CASSTTGSYTEAFF.

The V and J genes are TRBV6-5 and TRBJ2-7, with D possibly being TRBD2 (6 bases). Germline V gives CDR1 MNHEY, CDR2 SVGAGI. With 6 bases removed from V and 4 bases from J, the gap between germline ends came to 19 bases. The CDR3 loop spans 15 amino acids. The CDR3, as DNA: TGTGCCAGCAGAACCTTGCAGGGAGGTGGTTACGAGCAGTACTTC. It codes for CASRTLQGGGYEQYF.

The chain joins TRBV10-3 to TRBJ1-5; weak D call: TRBD1 (6 bases). The CDR3 consists of 14 residues. Germline CDR1 and CDR2: ENHRY and SYGVKD. The germline V and J ends were trimmed by 6 bases and 5 bases, with 14 bases remaining between them. Here the CDR3 reads CAIRDSADHQPQHF. The CDR3 DNA is TGTGCCATCAGGGACAGCGCTGATCATCAGCCCCAGCATTTT.